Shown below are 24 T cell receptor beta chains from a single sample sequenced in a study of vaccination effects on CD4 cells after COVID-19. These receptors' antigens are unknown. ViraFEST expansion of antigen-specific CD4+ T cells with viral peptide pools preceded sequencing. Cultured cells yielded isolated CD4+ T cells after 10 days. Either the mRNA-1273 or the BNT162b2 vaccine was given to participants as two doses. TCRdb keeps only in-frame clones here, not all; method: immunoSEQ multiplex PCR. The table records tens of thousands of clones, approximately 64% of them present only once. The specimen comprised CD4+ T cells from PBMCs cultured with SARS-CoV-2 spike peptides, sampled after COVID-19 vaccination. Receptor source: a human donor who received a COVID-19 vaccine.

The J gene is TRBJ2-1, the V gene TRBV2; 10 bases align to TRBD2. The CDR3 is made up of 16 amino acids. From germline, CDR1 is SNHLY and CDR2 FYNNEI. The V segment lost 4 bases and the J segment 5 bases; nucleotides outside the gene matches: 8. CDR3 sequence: CASSGLAGPPDNEQFF. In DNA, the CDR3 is TGTGCCAGCAGTGGACTAGCGGGCCCACCGGACAATGAGCAGTTCTTC. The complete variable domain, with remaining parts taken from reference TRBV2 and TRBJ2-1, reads EPEVTQTPSHQVTQMGQEVILRCVPISNHLYFYWYRQILGQKVEFLVSFYNNEISEKSEIFDDQFSVERPDGSNFTLKIRSTKLEDSAMYFCASSGLAGPPDNEQFFGPGTRLTVL.

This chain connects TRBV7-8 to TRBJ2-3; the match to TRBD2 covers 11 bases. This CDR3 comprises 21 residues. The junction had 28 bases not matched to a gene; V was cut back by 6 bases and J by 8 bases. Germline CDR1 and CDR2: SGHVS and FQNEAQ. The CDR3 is CASRQIKATSGTGPTPRTQYF. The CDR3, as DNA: TGTGCCAGCAGACAAATTAAGGCGACTAGCGGGACGGGACCCACCCCTCGTACGCAGTATTTT.

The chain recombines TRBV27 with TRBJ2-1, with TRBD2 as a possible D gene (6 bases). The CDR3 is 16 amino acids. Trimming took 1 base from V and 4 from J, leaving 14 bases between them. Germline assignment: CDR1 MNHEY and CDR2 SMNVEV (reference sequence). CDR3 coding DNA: TGTGCCAGCAGTTTATGGCCGCTGGGGGGATACAATGAGCAGTTCTTC. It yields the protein CASSLWPLGGYNEQFF.

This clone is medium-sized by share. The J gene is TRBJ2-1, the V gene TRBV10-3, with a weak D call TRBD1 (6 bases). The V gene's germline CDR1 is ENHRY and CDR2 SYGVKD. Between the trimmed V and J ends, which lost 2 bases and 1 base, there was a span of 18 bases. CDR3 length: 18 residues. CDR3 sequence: CAISENPRDTISYNEQFF. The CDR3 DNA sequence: TGTGCCATCAGTGAGAATCCCCGGGACACGATTTCCTACAATGAGCAGTTCTTC.

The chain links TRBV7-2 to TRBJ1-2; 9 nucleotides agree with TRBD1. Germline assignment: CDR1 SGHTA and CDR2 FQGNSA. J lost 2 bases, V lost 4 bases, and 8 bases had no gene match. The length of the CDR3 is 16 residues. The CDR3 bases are TGTGCCAGCAGCTCAAGGCCGGGACAGGGAAACTATGGCTACACCTTC. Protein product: CASSSRPGQGNYGYTF.

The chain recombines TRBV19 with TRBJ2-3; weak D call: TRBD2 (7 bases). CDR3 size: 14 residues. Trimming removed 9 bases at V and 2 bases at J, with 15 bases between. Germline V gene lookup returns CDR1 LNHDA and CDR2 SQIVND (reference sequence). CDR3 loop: CASTRGGLTDTQYF. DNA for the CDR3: TGTGCCAGCACTCGCGGGGGCCTCACAGATACGCAGTATTTT.

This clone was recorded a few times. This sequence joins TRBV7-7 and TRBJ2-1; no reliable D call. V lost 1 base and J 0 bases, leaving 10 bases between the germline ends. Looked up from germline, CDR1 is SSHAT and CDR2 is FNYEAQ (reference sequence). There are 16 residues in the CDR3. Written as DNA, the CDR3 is TGTGCCAGCAGCTTAGGTAGGACGGTCTCCTACAATGAGCAGTTCTTC. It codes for CASSLGRTVSYNEQFF. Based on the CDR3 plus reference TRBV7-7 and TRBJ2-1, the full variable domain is GAGVSQSPRYKVTKRGQDVTLRCDPISSHATLYWYQQALGQGPEFLTYFNYEAQPDKSGLPSDRFSAERPEGSISTLTIQRTEQRDSAMYRCASSLGRTVSYNEQFFGPGTRLTVL.

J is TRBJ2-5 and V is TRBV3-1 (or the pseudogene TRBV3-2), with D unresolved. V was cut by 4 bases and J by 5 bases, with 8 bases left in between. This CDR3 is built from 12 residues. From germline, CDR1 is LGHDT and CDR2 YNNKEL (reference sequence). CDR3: CASSPWGETQYF. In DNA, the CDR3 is TGTGCCAGCAGCCCCTGGGGTGAGACCCAGTACTTC.

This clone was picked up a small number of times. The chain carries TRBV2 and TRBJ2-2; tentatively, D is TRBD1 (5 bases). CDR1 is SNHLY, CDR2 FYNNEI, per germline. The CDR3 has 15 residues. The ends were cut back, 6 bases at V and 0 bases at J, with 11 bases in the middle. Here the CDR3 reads CASRQETSNTGELFF. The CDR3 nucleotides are TGTGCCAGCAGACAGGAGACATCGAACACCGGGGAGCTGTTTTTT.

DNA of the CDR3: TGCGCCAGCAGCCAAGCCTCGCTTCTAGCGGGAGAAACAGATACGCAGTATTTT. Encoded protein: CASSQASLLAGETDTQYF. The chain carries TRBV4-1 and TRBJ2-3; TRBD2 matches at 10 bases. CDR3 length equals 18 residues. With 1 base clipped from V and 3 bases from J, the junction kept 10 bases outside the gene matches. Germline V gene data show CDR1 as MGHRA and CDR2 as YSYEKL.

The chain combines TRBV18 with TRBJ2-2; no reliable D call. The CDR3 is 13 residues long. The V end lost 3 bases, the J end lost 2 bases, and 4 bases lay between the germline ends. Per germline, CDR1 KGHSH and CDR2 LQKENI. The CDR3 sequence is CASSPQNTGELFF. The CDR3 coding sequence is TGTGCCAGCTCACCCCAAAACACCGGGGAGCTGTTTTTT. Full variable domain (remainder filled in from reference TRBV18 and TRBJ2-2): NAGVMQNPRHLVRRRGQEARLRCSPMKGHSHVYWYRQLPEEGLKFMVYLQKENIIDESGMPKERFSAEFPKEGPSILRIQQVVRGDSAAYFCASSPQNTGELFFGEGSRLTVL.

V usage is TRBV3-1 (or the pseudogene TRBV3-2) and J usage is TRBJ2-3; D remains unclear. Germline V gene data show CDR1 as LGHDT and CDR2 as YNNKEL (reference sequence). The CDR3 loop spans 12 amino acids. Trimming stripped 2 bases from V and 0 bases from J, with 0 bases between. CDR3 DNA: TGTGCCAGCAGCCAAAGCACAGATACGCAGTATTTT. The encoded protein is CASSQSTDTQYF.

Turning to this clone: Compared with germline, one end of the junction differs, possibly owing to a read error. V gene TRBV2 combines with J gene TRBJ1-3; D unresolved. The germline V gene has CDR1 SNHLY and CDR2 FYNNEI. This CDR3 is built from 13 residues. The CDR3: CASREEAWNTIYF. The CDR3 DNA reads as TGTGCCAGCAGGGAAGAAGCCTGGAACACCATATATTTT.

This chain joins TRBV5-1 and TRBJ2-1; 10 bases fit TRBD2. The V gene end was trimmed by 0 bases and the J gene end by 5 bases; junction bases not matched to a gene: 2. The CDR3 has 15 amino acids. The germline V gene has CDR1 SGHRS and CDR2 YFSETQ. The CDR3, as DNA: TGCGCCAGCAGCTTGGGACTAGCGGGCCACAATGAGCAGTTCTTC. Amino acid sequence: CASSLGLAGHNEQFF.

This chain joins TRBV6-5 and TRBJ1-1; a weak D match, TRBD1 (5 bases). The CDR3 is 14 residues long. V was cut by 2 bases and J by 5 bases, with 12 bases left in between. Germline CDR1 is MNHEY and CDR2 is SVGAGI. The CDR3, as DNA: TGTGCCAGCAGTTACAATGGGGCAGAGACTGAAGCTTTCTTT. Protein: CASSYNGAETEAFF.

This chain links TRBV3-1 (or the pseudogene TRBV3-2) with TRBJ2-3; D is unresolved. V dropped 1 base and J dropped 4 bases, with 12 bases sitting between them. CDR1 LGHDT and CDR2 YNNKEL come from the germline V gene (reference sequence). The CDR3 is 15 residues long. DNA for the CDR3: TGTGCCAGCAGCCAAGGCCAGGCCGGCCCAGATACGCAGTATTTT. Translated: CASSQGQAGPDTQYF.

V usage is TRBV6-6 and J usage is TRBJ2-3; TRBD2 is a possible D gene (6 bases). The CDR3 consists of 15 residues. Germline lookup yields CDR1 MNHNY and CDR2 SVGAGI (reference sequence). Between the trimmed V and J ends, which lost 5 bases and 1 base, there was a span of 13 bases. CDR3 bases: TGTGCCAGCAGTCTCCGCGGGGTCGGCACAGATACGCAGTATTTT. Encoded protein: CASSLRGVGTDTQYF.

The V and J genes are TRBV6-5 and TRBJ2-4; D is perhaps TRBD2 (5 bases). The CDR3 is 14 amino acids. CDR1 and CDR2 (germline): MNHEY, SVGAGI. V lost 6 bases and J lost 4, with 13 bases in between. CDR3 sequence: CASSLDGKKNIQYF. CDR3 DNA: TGTGCCAGCAGCTTGGACGGGAAAAAAAACATTCAGTACTTC.

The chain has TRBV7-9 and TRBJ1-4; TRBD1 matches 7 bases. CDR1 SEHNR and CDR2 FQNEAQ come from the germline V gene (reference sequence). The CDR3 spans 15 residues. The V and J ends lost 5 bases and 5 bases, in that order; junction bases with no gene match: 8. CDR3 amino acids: CASSPRGGLNEKLFF. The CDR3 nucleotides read TGTGCCAGCAGCCCACGAGGGGGCTTGAATGAAAAACTGTTTTTT. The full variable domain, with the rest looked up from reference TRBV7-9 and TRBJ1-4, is DTGVSQNPRHKITKRGQNVTFRCDPISEHNRLYWYRQTLGQGPEFLTYFQNEAQLEKSRLLSDRFSAERPKGSFSTLEIQRTEQGDSAMYLCASSPRGGLNEKLFFGSGTQLSVL.

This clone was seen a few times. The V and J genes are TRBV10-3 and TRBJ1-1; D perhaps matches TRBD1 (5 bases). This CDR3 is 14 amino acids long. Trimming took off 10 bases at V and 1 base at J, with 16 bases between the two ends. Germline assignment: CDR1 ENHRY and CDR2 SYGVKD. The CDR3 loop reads CATNEQGPNTEAFF. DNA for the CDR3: TGTGCCACCAATGAGCAGGGACCGAACACTGAAGCTTTCTTT.

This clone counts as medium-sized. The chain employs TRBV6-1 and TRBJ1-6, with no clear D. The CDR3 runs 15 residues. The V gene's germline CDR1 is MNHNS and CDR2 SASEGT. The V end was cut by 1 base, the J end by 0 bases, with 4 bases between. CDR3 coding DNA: TGTGCCAGCAGTGAAGGGAGCTCCTATAATTCACCCCTCCACTTT. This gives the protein CASSEGSSYNSPLHF.

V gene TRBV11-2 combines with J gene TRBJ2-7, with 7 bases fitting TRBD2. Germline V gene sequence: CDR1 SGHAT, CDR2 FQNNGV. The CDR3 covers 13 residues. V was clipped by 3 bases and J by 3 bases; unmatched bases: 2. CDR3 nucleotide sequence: TGTGCCAGCAGCTTGAGCGGGGACTACGAGCAGTACTTC. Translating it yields CASSLSGDYEQYF. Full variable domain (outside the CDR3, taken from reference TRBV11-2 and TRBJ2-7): EAGVAQSPRYKIIEKRQSVAFWCNPISGHATLYWYQQILGQGPKLLIQFQNNGVVDDSQLPKDRFSAERLKGVDSTLKIQPAKLEDSAVYLCASSLSGDYEQYFGPGTRLTVT.

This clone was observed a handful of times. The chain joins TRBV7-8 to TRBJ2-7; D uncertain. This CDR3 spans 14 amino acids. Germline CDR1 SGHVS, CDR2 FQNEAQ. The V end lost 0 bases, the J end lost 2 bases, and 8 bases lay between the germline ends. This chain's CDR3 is CASSLARHPYEQYF. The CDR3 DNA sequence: TGTGCCAGCAGCTTAGCCCGTCACCCCTACGAGCAGTACTTC. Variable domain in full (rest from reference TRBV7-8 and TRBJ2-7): GAGVSQSPRYKVAKRGQDVALRCDPISGHVSLFWYQQALGQGPEFLTYFQNEAQLDKSGLPSDRFFAERPEGSVSTLKIQRTQQEDSAVYLCASSLARHPYEQYFGPGTRLTVT.

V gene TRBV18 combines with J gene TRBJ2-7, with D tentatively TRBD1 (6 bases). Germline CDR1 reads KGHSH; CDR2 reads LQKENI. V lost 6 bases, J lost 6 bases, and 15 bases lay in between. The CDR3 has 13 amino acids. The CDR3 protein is CASSAGQRSEQYF. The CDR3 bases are TGTGCCAGCTCGGCTGGACAGAGGAGCGAGCAGTACTTC.